These T cell receptor beta chains were read from a single sample in a study of T cell responses to AZD1222 COVID-19 vaccine. Profiling relied on immunoSEQ multiplex PCR, and the TCRdb table lists in-frame clones only, not all of them. The table lists approximately 160,000 clones, more than 85% of them singletons. The sequencing used peripheral blood, collected on day 0 of AZD1222 vaccination. These receptors were collected from an adult in good health. The CDR3 runs from the conserved cysteine through the conserved F or W. The order of the fields is V gene, D gene, J gene, clone size, CDR3 DNA, CDR3 protein. D genes are given only for firm matches. Clone size is not always given. Where it is, it says once, few, many or a class for expanded clones.

>TRBV3-1/TRBV3-2|.|TRBJ1-1|.
TGTGCCAGCAGCCAAGATCGCAGGGACTCATCGGCTTTCTTT
CASSQDRRDSSAFF
>TRBV3-1/TRBV3-2|.|TRBJ1-2|.
TGTGCCAGCAGCTTACAGGCGAACTATGGCTACACCTTC
CASSLQANYGYTF
>TRBV4-3|.|TRBJ2-1|.
TGCGCCAGCAGCCAAGAGATTACAGGGAGCTCCTACAATGAGCAGTTCTTC
CASSQEITGSSYNEQFF
>TRBV11-2|.|TRBJ2-3|once
TGTGCCAGCAGCTTAGATCTGGCAGATACGCAGTATTTT
CASSLDLADTQYF
>TRBV6-5|.|TRBJ2-5|.
TGTGCCAGCAGTTACTCGCTAGCTGGAGAGACCCAGTACTTC
CASSYSLAGETQYF
>TRBV7-9|.|TRBJ1-2|.
TGTGCCAGCAGCTTAGCAGGGAACTATGGCTACACCTTC
CASSLAGNYGYTF
>TRBV19|.|TRBJ1-5|.
TGTGCCTATAAAGCCTGGGACCTGGGGCATCAGCCCCAGCATTTT
CAYKAWDLGHQPQHF
>TRBV6-2/TRBV6-3|.|TRBJ2-2|.
TGTGCCAGCAGTTACTTAGGGGTTAACACCGGGGAGCTGTTTTTT
CASSYLGVNTGELFF
>TRBV6-2/TRBV6-3|TRBD1|TRBJ2-7|.
TGTGCCAGCAGTTACCCCCCCAACAGGGGGCTGTTCGAGCAGTACTTC
CASSYPPNRGLFEQYF
>TRBV3-1/TRBV3-2|.|TRBJ1-5|once
TGTGCCAGCAGCCATGACCCCCAGCCAGGGGCTCAGCCCCAGCATTTT
CASSHDPQPGAQPQHF
>TRBV6-2/TRBV6-3|TRBD1|TRBJ2-1|.
TGTGCCAGCAGTTACCTTCTCACCGGGACAGTCTCTTCCTACAATGAGCAGTTCTTC
CASSYLLTGTVSSYNEQFF
>TRBV4-2|.|TRBJ1-5|.
TGTGCCAGCAGCCAAGTTGAGGGAAACCAGCCCCAGCATTTT
CASSQVEGNQPQHF
>TRBV29-1|TRBD1|TRBJ1-3|.
TGCAGCGTTGAACAGGGGGATGGAAACACCATATATTTT
CSVEQGDGNTIYF
>TRBV6-2/TRBV6-3|TRBD1|TRBJ2-6|few
TGTGCCAGCAGTTACACAGGGGGCTCTGGGGCCAACGTCCTGACTTTC
CASSYTGGSGANVLTF
>TRBV5-1|.|TRBJ2-7|.
TGCGCCAGCAGCTTGGCCAGGGCAGGGCGTAACTACGAGCAGTACTTC
CASSLARAGRNYEQYF
>TRBV7-2|TRBD1|TRBJ1-6|once
TGTGCCAGCAGCTTAGGGAAGACAGGGTTCGGGTCACCCCTCCACTTT
CASSLGKTGFGSPLHF
>TRBV5-8|.|TRBJ2-7|.
TGTGCCAGCAGCAACAGGGTTAGCTCCTACGAGCAGTACTTC
CASSNRVSSYEQYF
>TRBV15|.|TRBJ2-5|.
TGTGCCACCAGCAGGATACATGACGGCCAAGAGACCCAGTACTTC
CATSRIHDGQETQYF
>TRBV4-2|TRBD1|TRBJ2-3|.
TGTGCCAGCAGCCGGCTACAGGGGGCCGGGACAGATACGCAGTATTTT
CASSRLQGAGTDTQYF
>TRBV27|.|TRBJ1-4|.
TGTGCCAGCAGTACCCTGACTGGGAGAGAACTGTTTTTT
CASSTLTGRELFF
>TRBV7-9|.|TRBJ1-5|.
TGTGCCATCACCTCGGGGCAGAGCAATCAGCCCCAGCATTTT
CAITSGQSNQPQHF
>TRBV7-2|.|TRBJ2-3|few
TGTGCCAGCAGCTTATTGAGGGATACGCAGTATTTT
CASSLLRDTQYF
>TRBV9|.|TRBJ2-7|once
TGTGCCAGCAGCGTAGGGGACATTTCCTACGAGCAGTACTTC
CASSVGDISYEQYF
>TRBV5-4|TRBD2|TRBJ2-1|.
TGTGCCAGCAGCTTGACTAGCGGGGACTACAATGAGCAGTTCTTC
CASSLTSGDYNEQFF
>TRBV9|TRBD2|TRBJ2-3|.
TGTGCCAGCAGCGTAGTTGGCGGGGGGGTTTCAGATACGCAGTATTTT
CASSVVGGGVSDTQYF
>TRBV30|.|TRBJ2-5|.
TGTGCCTGGAGTGTAGGCGGCGGAGGAGAGACCCAGTACTTC
CAWSVGGGGETQYF
>TRBV5-1|.|TRBJ2-7|once
TGCGCCAGCAGCGTCCGGGGCGGCAGTCTCTACGAGCAGTACTTC
CASSVRGGSLYEQYF
>TRBV19|.|TRBJ2-2|.
TGTGCCAGTAGTAGGCGGACAGTGAACACCGGGGAGCTGTTTTTT
CASSRRTVNTGELFF
>TRBV4-1|.|TRBJ1-3|.
TGCGCCAGCAGCCAAGCAGGATGGACAGACGGAAACACCATATATTTT
CASSQAGWTDGNTIYF
>TRBV4-1|.|TRBJ2-1|.
TGCGCCAGCAGCCAAGCGGCAGCTCTGAATGAGCAGTTCTTC
CASSQAAALNEQFF
>TRBV2|.|TRBJ1-1|.
TGTGCCAGCAGGACAGGCCCCTTCACTGAAGCTTTCTTT
CASRTGPFTEAFF
>TRBV27|.|TRBJ1-4|.
TGTGCCAGCAGCCCAAGGAGGTCCGGTAATGAAAAACTGTTTTTT
CASSPRRSGNEKLFF
>TRBV6-2/TRBV6-3|.|TRBJ2-1|.
TGTGCCAGCGGTTGGGGTAGCTCCTACAATGAGCAGTTCTTC
CASGWGSSYNEQFF
>TRBV7-9|TRBD2|TRBJ2-3|once
TGTGCCAGCAGCCCTAGCGGGGGGCCATGGACGCAGTATTTT
CASSPSGGPWTQYF
>TRBV10-3|.|TRBJ1-5|.
TGTGCCATCAGTGATGGTAATCAGCCCCAGCATTTT
CAISDGNQPQHF
>TRBV28|TRBD1|TRBJ1-5|few
TGTGCCAGCAGGCCTTACTTCACAGGGGGGAATTTGAAGCCCCAGCATTTT
CASRPYFTGGNLKPQHF
>TRBV4-1|TRBD1|TRBJ1-6|.
TGCGCCAGCAGCCACCGGGACAGCCCAAATTCACCCCTCCACTTT
CASSHRDSPNSPLHF
>TRBV28|.|TRBJ2-7|.
TGTGCCATCGCGACCGGGACGAGGGCCGAGCAGTACTTC
CAIATGTRAEQYF
>TRBV6-5|.|TRBJ2-7|.
TGTGCCAGCAGGCGGGACAGAAACTACGAGCAGTACTTC
CASRRDRNYEQYF
>TRBV3-1/TRBV3-2|TRBD1|TRBJ1-6|.
TGTGCCAGCAGCCCTGGGACAGGGAGTTCACCCCTCCACTTT
CASSPGTGSSPLHF
>TRBV19|TRBD2|TRBJ2-1|.
TGTGCCAGTAGTCGGGGGGAGGGGTTAAGCTCCTACAATGAGCAGTTCTTC
CASSRGEGLSSYNEQFF
>TRBV4-3|.|TRBJ1-1|once
TGCGCCAGCAGCCCGACAGCTCTGAACACTGAAGCTTTCTTT
CASSPTALNTEAFF
>TRBV9|.|TRBJ1-2|.
TGTGCCAGCAGCGTAGGGGGCGGGAGCCCTCCTGTGAATGGCTACACCTTC
CASSVGGGSPPVNGYTF
>TRBV30|.|TRBJ2-2|.
TGTGCCTGGAGTGAGCAGACAGTCACCGGGGAGCTGTTTTTT
CAWSEQTVTGELFF
>TRBV21-1|.|TRBJ2-1|.
TGTGCCAGCAGCAAAGAGACTACCTACAATGAGCAGTTCTTC
CASSKETTYNEQFF
>TRBV4-2|TRBD1|TRBJ1-2|once
TGTGCCAGCAGCCAAGATGGTACAGGGGATGACTATGGCTACACCTTC
CASSQDGTGDDYGYTF
>TRBV4-1|.|TRBJ2-7|.
TGCGCCAGCAGCCAAGGGGAGGGGGGCTCCTACGAGCAGTACTTC
CASSQGEGGSYEQYF
>TRBV5-1|TRBD2|TRBJ2-2|.
TGCGCCAGCACAGAGCGGGGGGGCCCTCCCGGGGAGCTGTTTTTT
CASTERGGPPGELFF
>TRBV25-1|.|TRBJ2-7|.
TGTGCCAGCAGTCCCTGGGACAACTCCTACGAGCAGTACTTC
CASSPWDNSYEQYF
>TRBV6-5|.|TRBJ1-1|.
TGTGCCAGCAGTTACATTCAAGGGGGTGAAGCTTTCTTT
CASSYIQGGEAFF
>TRBV12-3/TRBV12-4|TRBD1|TRBJ1-1|once
TGTGCCAGCAGTTTGCGACAGGGGGCTGAAGCTTTCTTT
CASSLRQGAEAFF
>TRBV10-2|.|TRBJ2-5|once
TGCGCCAGCAGTGAGTCGGGACCCAAAGAGACCCAGTACTTC
CASSESGPKETQYF